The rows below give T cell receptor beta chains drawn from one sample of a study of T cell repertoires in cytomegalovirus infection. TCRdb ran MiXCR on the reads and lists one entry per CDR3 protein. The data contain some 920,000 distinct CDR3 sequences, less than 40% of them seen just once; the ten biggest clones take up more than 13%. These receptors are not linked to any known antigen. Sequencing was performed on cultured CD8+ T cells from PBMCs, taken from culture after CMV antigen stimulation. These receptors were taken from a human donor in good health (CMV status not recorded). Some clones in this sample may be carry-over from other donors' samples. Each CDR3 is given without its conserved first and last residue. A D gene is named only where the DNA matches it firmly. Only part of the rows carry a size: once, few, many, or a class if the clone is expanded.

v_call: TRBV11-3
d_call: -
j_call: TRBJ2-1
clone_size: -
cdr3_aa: ASSWGGGTGDEQF

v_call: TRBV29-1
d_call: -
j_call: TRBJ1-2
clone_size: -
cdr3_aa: SARRGAGYGYT

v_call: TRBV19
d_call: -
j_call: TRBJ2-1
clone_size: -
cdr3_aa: ASSPEGHYNEQF

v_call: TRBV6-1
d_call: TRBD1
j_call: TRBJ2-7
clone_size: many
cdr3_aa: ASSDGTAHEQY

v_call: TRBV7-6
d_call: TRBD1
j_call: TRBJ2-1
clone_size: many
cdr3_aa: ASSPGTGRNEQF

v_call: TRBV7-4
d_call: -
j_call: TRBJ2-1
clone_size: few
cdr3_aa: ASSLVPNEQF

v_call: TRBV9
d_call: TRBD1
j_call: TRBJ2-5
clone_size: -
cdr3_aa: ASSQPDRGETQY

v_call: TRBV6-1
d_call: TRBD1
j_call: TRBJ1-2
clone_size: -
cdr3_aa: ASSDPVGDSYGYT

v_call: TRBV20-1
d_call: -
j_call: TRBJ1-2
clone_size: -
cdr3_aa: NARDPGSPYGYT

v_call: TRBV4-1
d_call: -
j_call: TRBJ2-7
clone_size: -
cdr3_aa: ASSGEYTREQY

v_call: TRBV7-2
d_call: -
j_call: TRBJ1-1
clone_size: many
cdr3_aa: ASSLHKLNTEAF

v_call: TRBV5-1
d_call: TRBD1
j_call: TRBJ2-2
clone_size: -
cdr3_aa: ASSFPGQEFTGELF

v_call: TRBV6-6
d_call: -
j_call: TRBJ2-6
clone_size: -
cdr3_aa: ASSKKGTLANVLT

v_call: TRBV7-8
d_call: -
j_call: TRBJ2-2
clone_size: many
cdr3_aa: ASSLVRGPNTGELF

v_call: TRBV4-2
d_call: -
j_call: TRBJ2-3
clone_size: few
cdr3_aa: ASSQETLSARDTQY